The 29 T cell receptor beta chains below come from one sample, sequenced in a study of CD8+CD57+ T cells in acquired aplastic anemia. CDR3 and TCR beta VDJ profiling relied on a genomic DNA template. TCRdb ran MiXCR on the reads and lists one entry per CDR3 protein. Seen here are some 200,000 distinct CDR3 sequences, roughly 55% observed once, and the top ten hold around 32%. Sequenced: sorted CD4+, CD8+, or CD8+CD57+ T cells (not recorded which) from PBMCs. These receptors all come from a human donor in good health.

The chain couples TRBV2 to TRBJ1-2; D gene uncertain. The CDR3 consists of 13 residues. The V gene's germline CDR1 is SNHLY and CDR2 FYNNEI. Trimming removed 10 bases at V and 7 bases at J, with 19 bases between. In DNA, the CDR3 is TGTGCCACAGTAAGCCCCTTAAGAGGTGGCTACACCTTC. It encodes CATVSPLRGGYTF.

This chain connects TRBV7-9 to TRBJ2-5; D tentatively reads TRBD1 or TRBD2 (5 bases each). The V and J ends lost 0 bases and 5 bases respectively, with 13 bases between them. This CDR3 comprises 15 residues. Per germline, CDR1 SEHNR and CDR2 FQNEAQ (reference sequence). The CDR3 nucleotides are TGTGCCAGCAGCTTAGCGTGGTCTGAGGGGGAGACCCAGTACTTC. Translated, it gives CASSLAWSEGETQYF.

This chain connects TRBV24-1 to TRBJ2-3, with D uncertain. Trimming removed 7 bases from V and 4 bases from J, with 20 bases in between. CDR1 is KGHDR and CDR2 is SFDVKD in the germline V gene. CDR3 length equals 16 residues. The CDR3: CATRAAVGWTADTQYF. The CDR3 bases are TGTGCCACCAGAGCCGCGGTAGGTTGGACCGCAGATACGCAGTATTTT.

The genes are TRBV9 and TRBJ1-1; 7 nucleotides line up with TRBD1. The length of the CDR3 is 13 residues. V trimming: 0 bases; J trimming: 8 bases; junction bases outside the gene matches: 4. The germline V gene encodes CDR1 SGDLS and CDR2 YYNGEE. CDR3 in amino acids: CASSVVLTGEAFF. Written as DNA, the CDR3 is TGTGCCAGCAGCGTAGTTTTGACAGGGGAAGCTTTCTTT.

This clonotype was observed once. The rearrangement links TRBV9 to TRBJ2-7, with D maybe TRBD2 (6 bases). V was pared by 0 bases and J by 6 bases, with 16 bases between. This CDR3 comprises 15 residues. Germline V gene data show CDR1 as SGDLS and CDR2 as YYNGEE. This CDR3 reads CASSVDGGEAGEQYF. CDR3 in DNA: TGTGCCAGCAGCGTAGACGGGGGAGAGGCGGGCGAGCAGTACTTC.

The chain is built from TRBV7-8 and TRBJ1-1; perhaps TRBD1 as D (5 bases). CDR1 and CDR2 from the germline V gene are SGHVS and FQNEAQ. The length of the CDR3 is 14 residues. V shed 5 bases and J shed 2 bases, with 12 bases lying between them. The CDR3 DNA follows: TGTGCCAGCAGCCAGGGACTTTCAAACACTGAAGCTTTCTTT. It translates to CASSQGLSNTEAFF.

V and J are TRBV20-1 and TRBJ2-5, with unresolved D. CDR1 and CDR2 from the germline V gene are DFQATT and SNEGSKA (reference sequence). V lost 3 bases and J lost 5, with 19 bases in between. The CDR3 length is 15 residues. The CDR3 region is CSASSPGEVLETQYF. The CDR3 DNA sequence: TGCAGTGCTAGTTCACCCGGCGAAGTCCTTGAGACCCAGTACTTC.

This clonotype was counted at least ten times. CDR3 region: CASSQVWGRGNQPQHF. CDR3 nucleotide sequence: TGCGCCAGCAGCCAAGTTTGGGGTCGTGGCAATCAGCCCCAGCATTTT. V and J are TRBV4-1 and TRBJ1-5; D is undetermined. Trimming left V 1 base short and J 2 bases short, with 12 bases between. CDR1 MGHRA and CDR2 YSYEKL come from the germline V gene. This CDR3 has 16 residues.

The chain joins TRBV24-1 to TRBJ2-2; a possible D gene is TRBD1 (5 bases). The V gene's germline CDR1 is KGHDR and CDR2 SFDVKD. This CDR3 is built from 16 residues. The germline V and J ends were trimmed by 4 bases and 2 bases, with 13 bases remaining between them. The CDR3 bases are TGTGCCACCAGTGACCCAGGGTTTGGAAACACCGGGGAGCTGTTTTTT. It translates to CATSDPGFGNTGELFF.

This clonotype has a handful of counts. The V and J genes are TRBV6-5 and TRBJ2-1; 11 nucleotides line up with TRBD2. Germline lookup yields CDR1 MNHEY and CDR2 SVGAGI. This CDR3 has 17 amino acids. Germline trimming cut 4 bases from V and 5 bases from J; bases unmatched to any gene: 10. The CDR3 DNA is TGTGCCAGCAGTTTCTCCCGACTAGCGGGGCTGCACAATGAGCAGTTCTTC. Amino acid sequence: CASSFSRLAGLHNEQFF.

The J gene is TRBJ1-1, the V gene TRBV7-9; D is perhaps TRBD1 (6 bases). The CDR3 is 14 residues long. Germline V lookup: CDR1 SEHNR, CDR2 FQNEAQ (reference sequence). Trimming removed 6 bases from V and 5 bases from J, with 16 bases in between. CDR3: CASRRGGGRTEAFF. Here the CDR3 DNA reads TGTGCCAGCAGGAGGGGGGGCGGAAGGACTGAAGCTTTCTTT.

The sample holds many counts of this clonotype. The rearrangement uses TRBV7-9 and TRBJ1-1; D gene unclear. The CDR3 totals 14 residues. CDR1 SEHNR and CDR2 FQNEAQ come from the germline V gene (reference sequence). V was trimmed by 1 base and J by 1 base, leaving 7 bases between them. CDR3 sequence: CASSLEQPNTEAFF. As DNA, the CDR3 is TGTGCCAGCAGCTTAGAACAGCCGAACACTGAAGCTTTCTTT.

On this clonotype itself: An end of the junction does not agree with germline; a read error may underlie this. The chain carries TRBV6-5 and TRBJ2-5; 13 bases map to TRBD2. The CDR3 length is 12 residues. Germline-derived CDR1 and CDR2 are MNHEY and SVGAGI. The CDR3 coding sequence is TGTGCCAGCAGCTCCGGGACTAGCGGGATTTCATTC. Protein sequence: CASSSGTSGISF.

In DNA form, the CDR3 reads TGTGCCAGCAGCGACCGGGCCGACTATGGCTACACCTTC. Amino acids: CASSDRADYGYTF. The chain recombines TRBV7-9 with TRBJ1-2; D remains unclear. V lost 5 bases and J 3 bases, leaving 10 bases between the germline ends. The CDR3 has 13 amino acids. Germline V gene data show CDR1 as SEHNR and CDR2 as FQNEAQ (reference sequence).

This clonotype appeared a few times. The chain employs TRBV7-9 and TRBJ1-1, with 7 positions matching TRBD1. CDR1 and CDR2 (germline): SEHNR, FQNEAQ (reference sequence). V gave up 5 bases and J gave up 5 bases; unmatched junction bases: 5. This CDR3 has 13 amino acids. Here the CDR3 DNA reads TGTGCCAGCAGCCCACAGGGGACTACTGAAGCTTTCTTT. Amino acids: CASSPQGTTEAFF.

This CDR3 is CSARRGSGSQETQYF. The CDR3 DNA follows: TGCAGTGCTAGAAGGGGTAGCGGAAGCCAAGAGACCCAGTACTTC. V and J are TRBV20-1 and TRBJ2-5; tentatively, D is TRBD2 (6 bases). CDR1 DFQATT and CDR2 SNEGSKA come from the germline V gene (reference sequence). CDR3 length: 15 residues. Between the trimmed V and J ends, which lost 2 bases and 1 base, there was a span of 14 bases.

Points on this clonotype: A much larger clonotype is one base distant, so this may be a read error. CDR3 loop: CASSPWTANGYTF. CDR3 nucleotide sequence: TGTGCCAGCAGTCCATGGACAGCTAATGGCTACACCTTC. This rearrangement joins TRBV6-1 to TRBJ1-2, with a possible D match to TRBD1 (6 bases). The CDR3 sequence is 13 residues long. Trimming pared 5 bases from V and 6 bases from J, leaving 13 bases between. Germline lookup yields CDR1 MNHNS and CDR2 SASEGT.

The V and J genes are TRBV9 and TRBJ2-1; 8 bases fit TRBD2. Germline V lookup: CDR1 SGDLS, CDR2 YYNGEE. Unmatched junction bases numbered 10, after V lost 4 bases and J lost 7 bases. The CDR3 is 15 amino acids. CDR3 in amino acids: CASSIRGGAGNEQFF. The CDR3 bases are TGTGCCAGCAGCATACGGGGGGGGGCAGGGAATGAGCAGTTCTTC.

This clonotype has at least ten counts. The CDR3 sequence is CASSDAVRELFF. The DNA of the CDR3 is TGCGCCAGCAGCGACGCGGTTCGGGAGCTGTTTTTT. V is TRBV4-1 and J is TRBJ2-2; no reliable D call. V lost 5 bases and J lost 9, with 10 bases in between. The CDR3 consists of 12 residues. Germline CDR1 reads MGHRA; CDR2 reads YSYEKL.

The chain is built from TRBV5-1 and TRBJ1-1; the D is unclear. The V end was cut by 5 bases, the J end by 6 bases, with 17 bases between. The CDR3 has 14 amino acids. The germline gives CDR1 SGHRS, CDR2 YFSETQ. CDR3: CASRSGLEDSEAFF. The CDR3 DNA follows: TGCGCCAGCAGATCTGGACTGGAGGACTCTGAAGCTTTCTTT.

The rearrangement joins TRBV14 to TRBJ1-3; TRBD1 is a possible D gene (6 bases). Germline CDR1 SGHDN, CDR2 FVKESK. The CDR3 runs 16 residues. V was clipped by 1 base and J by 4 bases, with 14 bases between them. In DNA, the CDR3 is TGTGCCAGCAGCCAAGGTTCAGGGGTGAGGGGAAACACCATATATTTT. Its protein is CASSQGSGVRGNTIYF.

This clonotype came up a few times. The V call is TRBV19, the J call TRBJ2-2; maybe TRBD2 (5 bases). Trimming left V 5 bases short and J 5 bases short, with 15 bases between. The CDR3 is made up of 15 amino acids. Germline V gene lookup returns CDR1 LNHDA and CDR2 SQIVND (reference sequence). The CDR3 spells CASSPRGFQTGELFF. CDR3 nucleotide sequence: TGTGCCAGTAGTCCCCGGGGATTCCAGACCGGGGAGCTGTTTTTT.

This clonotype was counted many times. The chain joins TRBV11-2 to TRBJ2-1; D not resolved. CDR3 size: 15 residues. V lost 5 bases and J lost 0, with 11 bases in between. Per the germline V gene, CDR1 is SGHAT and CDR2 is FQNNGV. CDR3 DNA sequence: TGTGCCAGCAGCCCCTCCTGGGGCTCCTACAATGAGCAGTTCTTC. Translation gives CASSPSWGSYNEQFF.

This CDR3 is CSVGGGVHEQYF. CDR3 nucleotide sequence: TGCAGCGTTGGCGGGGGGGTCCACGAGCAGTACTTC. The chain couples TRBV29-1 to TRBJ2-7; 9 positions match TRBD2. The trim removed 4 bases at V and 5 bases at J, leaving 3 bases unmatched. Germline CDR1 reads SQVTM; CDR2 reads ANQGSEA. The CDR3 has 12 amino acids.

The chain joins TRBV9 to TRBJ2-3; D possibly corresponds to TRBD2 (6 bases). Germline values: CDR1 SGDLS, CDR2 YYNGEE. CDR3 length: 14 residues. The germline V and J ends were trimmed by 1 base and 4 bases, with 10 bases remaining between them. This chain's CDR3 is CASSVTGTSDTQYF. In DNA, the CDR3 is TGTGCCAGCAGCGTAACCGGGACTTCAGATACGCAGTATTTT.

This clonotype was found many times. CDR3 in amino acids: CATNTGLGPDTIYF. Here the CDR3 DNA reads TGTGCCACCAACACCGGATTGGGTCCGGACACCATATATTTT. The V call is TRBV6-1, the J call TRBJ1-3; no definite D call. The V end was cut by 10 bases, the J end by 8 bases, with 21 bases between. The germline CDR1 and CDR2 sequences are MNHNS and SASEGT. This CDR3 spans 14 amino acids.

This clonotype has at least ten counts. For the CDR3, the DNA is TGTGCCAGCAGTTACTTTGAGCGTGGGACGCAAGAGACCCAGTACTTC. Protein product: CASSYFERGTQETQYF. V gene TRBV6-2 or TRBV6-3 combines with J gene TRBJ2-5; D is perhaps TRBD1 or TRBD2 (5 bases each). V lost 1 base, J lost 2 bases, and 14 bases lay in between. Germline values: CDR1 MNHEY, CDR2 SVGEGT. This CDR3 is built from 16 residues.

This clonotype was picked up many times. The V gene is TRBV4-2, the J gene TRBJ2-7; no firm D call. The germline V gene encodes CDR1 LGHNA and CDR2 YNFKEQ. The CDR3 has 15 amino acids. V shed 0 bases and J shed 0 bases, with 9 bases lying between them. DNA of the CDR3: TGTGCCAGCAGCCAAGAGAGGCTGAGCTCCTACGAGCAGTACTTC. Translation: CASSQERLSSYEQYF.

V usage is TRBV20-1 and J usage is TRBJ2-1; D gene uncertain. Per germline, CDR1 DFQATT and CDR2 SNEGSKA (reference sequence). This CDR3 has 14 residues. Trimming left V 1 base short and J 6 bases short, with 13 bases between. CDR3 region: CSARVTPMANEQFF. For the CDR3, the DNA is TGCAGTGCTAGAGTGACACCGATGGCCAATGAGCAGTTCTTC.